The clone carrying this T cell receptor (beta chain) was observed a handful of times. TCRdb independently ran MiXCR on the 5' RACE reads; one entry per CDR3 protein. The table includes 450,000 to 700,000 distinct CDR3 sequences, about a sixth detected once. The sample comes from a study of T-cell memory formation after mild COVID-19. The CDR3 length is 13 residues. Unmatched junction bases numbered 4, after V lost 5 bases and J lost 6 bases. The clonotype was recovered from an adult woman who had mild COVID-19 (a few samples of this study predate the infection). Cell type and time point are not known. The sample was PBMCs or a T cell subset sorted from them (not recorded which). The chain is built from TRBV12-3 or TRBV12-4 and TRBJ2-1; 7 bases are shared with TRBD1. CDR3 nucleotides: TGTGCCAGCAGTGACAGGGAGTCCAATGAGCAGTTCTTC. Its protein product is CASSDRESNEQFF.